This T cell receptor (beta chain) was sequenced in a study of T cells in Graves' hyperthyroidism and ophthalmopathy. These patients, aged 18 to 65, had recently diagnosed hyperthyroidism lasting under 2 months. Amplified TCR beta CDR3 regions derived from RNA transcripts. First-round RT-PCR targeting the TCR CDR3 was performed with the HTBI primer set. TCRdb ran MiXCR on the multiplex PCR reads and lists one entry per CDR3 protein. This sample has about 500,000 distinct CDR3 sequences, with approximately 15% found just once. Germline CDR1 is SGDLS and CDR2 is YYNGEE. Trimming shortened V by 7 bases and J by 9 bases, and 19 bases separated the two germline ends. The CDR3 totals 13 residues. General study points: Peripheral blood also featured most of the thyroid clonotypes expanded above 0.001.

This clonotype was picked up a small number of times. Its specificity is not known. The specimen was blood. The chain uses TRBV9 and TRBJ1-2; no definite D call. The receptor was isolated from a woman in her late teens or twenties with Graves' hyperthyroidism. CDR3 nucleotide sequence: TGTGCCAGCGGGAGACCGGCAATTTCGCGCTACACCTTC. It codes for CASGRPAISRYTF.